Below, 31 T cell receptor beta chains from the same sample are listed, as sequenced in a study of lymphopenia after photon versus proton radiotherapy. Clones were read by immunoSEQ multiplex PCR, and TCRdb kept only the in-frame ones, dropping some. The table has over 25,000 clones, under 90% seen once. The sample here was peripheral blood, taken from a patient treated with proton-based radiotherapy. The receptor set was obtained from a woman aged 70 to 79 with pancreatic cancer.

The rearrangement uses TRBV25-1 and TRBJ1-2, with D possibly matching TRBD1 (6 bases). This CDR3 comprises 14 residues. V was clipped by 6 bases and J by 5 bases, with 16 bases between them. CDR1 is MGHDK and CDR2 is SYGVNS in the germline V gene. CDR3 amino acids: CASSPGGHLYGYTF. CDR3 in DNA: TGTGCCAGCAGCCCGGGGGGACACCTATATGGCTACACCTTC.

This clone was picked up one time. A junction boundary mismatches the germline segment, possibly from a read error. The genes are TRBV10-2 and TRBJ2-7; tentative D call: TRBD1 (6 bases). There are 12 residues in the CDR3. Per germline, CDR1 WSHSY and CDR2 SAAADI. The CDR3 spells CASSQGKVLTHF. The CDR3 nucleotides read TGCGCCAGCTCGCAGGGGAAGGTGCTCACGCACTTC.

The V gene is TRBV18, the J gene TRBJ1-3; 7 bases agree with TRBD1. The V segment lost 11 bases and the J segment 4 bases; nucleotides outside the gene matches: 8. This CDR3 is 13 amino acids long. Germline values: CDR1 KGHSH, CDR2 LQKENI. The CDR3 DNA is TGTGCCGGAACTCCGGGACAGGGAAACACCATATATTTT. Translation gives CAGTPGQGNTIYF.

V is TRBV7-9 and J is TRBJ2-1, with TRBD1 matching 11 bases. This CDR3 spans 14 amino acids. V shed 3 bases and J 9 bases; nucleotides not matched to a gene: 4. In germline, CDR1 is SEHNR, CDR2 FQNEAQ (reference sequence). In DNA, the CDR3 is TGTGCCAGCAGCTTGGGGACAGGGGGTGGTGAGCAGTTCTTC. Its protein product is CASSLGTGGGEQFF.

V and J are TRBV27 and TRBJ1-2; D is perhaps TRBD1 (5 bases). In germline, CDR1 is MNHEY, CDR2 SMNVEV (reference sequence). The CDR3 length is 14 residues. Trimming cost V 2 bases and J 5 bases, with 12 bases left between them. In DNA, the CDR3 is TGTGCCAGCAGTTTAGCGGGGGAAGGGTATGGCTACACCTTC. This gives the protein CASSLAGEGYGYTF.

The V and J genes are TRBV4-3 and TRBJ1-1; D gene unclear. This CDR3 spans 15 amino acids. The V gene lost 2 bases and the J gene lost 0 bases, with 10 bases spanning the gap. Germline V gene lookup returns CDR1 LGHNA and CDR2 YSLEER. The CDR3 bases are TGCGCCAGCAGCCAATTGAGAGTCGTGAACACTGAAGCTTTCTTT. Amino acid sequence: CASSQLRVVNTEAFF.

A remark on this clone: Compared with germline, one end of the junction differs, possibly owing to a read error. The gene calls are TRBV2 and TRBJ1-4; TRBD1 matches at 8 bases. This CDR3 has 11 amino acids. CDR1 and CDR2 (germline): SNHLY, FYNNEI. The CDR3 here is CASSEKDRAVF. The CDR3 coding sequence is TGTGCCAGCAGTGAAAAGGACAGGGCTGTTTTT.

This chain uses TRBV2 with TRBJ1-1, with a tentative D call TRBD1 (6 bases). The CDR3 is 15 residues long. Germline values: CDR1 SNHLY, CDR2 FYNNEI. Trimming took 7 bases from V and 3 from J, leaving 18 bases between them. This chain's CDR3 is CASKFTGRVDTEAFF. CDR3 nucleotides: TGTGCCAGCAAGTTCACAGGGAGGGTCGACACTGAAGCTTTCTTT.

The rearrangement links TRBV28 to TRBJ2-1, with 11 bases identical to TRBD2. Trimming at V came to 4 bases and at J to 1 base, leaving 9 bases not matched to a gene. The V gene's germline CDR1 is MDHEN and CDR2 SYDVKM. CDR3 length: 18 residues. In DNA form, the CDR3 reads TGTGCCAGCAGTTACCCTGGGGTAGCGGGAGGGTCCTACAATGAGCAGTTCTTC. This gives the protein CASSYPGVAGGSYNEQFF.

CDR3 region: CASSSPGAGGANVLTF. CDR3 nucleotide sequence: TGTGCCAGCAGTTCGCCCGGGGCTGGTGGGGCCAACGTCCTGACTTTC. This chain joins TRBV6-5 and TRBJ2-6; D possibly uses TRBD1 or TRBD2 (5 bases each). Germline loops: CDR1 MNHEY, CDR2 SVGAGI. Trimming shortened V by 4 bases and J by 3 bases, and 13 bases separated the two germline ends. The CDR3 contains 16 residues.

This chain uses TRBV10-3 with TRBJ1-2, with 7 positions matching TRBD1. This CDR3 has 14 amino acids. The germline V gene has CDR1 ENHRY and CDR2 SYGVKD. V shed 4 bases, J shed 7 bases, and the junction held 9 bases outside the gene matches. The CDR3 coding sequence is TGTGCCATCAGTGCGCCCCAGACAGGGAGTGGCTACACCTTC. Amino acids: CAISAPQTGSGYTF.

As regards this clone: Other DNA sequences from this sample encode an identical CDR3 as well. This rearrangement joins TRBV5-1 to TRBJ1-4, with D perhaps TRBD1 (5 bases). CDR1 SGHRS and CDR2 YFSETQ come from the germline V gene. The CDR3 is 16 amino acids. V lost 0 bases and J 4 bases, leaving 13 bases between the germline ends. The CDR3 spells CASSLVGRGDNEKLFF. The DNA of the CDR3 is TGCGCCAGCAGCTTGGTCGGGCGGGGGGATAATGAAAAACTGTTTTTT.

J is TRBJ1-1 and V is TRBV2, with 7 nucleotides matching TRBD1. Germline V CDR1 and CDR2: SNHLY, FYNNEI. Trimming cost V 6 bases and J 2 bases; bases outside gene matches: 6. The CDR3 spans 14 residues. The CDR3 DNA reads as TGTGCCAGCAGAGCTTACAGGGGAAACACTGAAGCTTTCTTT. This codes for CASRAYRGNTEAFF.

This sequence joins TRBV13 and TRBJ2-5; the match to TRBD2 covers 7 bases. The CDR3 totals 18 residues. Looked up from germline, CDR1 is PRHDT and CDR2 is FYEKMQ (reference sequence). The V and J ends lost 1 base and 9 bases, in that order; junction bases with no gene match: 20. The CDR3 nucleotides are TGTGCCAGCAGCTTAGAGTCGGCTAGCGGAGTCCCCCAAAAGGCCCAGTACTTC. It yields the protein CASSLESASGVPQKAQYF.

This chain links TRBV5-6 with TRBJ2-7; either TRBD1 or TRBD2 may supply D (6 bases each). Trimming took off 4 bases at V and 1 base at J, with 15 bases between the two ends. Germline values: CDR1 SGHDT, CDR2 YYEEEE. This CDR3 spans 15 amino acids. CDR3 sequence reads: CASSEGQGTSYEQYF. The CDR3 DNA reads TGTGCCAGCAGCGAGGGGCAGGGGACTTCCTACGAGCAGTACTTC.

This clone is labeled medium-sized. The genes are TRBV18 and TRBJ1-5; 8 nucleotides agree with TRBD1. V dropped 6 bases and J dropped 6; count of bases not matched to a gene: 7. The CDR3 is 14 amino acids. Germline V gene data show CDR1 as KGHSH and CDR2 as LQKENI. The CDR3 loop is CASSPDRAVQPQHF. The CDR3 nucleotides read TGTGCCAGCTCCCCGGACAGGGCGGTTCAGCCCCAGCATTTT.

About this clone itself: Germline and junction disagree at one end, which may indicate a read error. The V call is TRBV29-1, the J call TRBJ2-2; 7 nucleotides agree with TRBD1. The CDR3 runs to 14 residues. Germline V lookup: CDR1 SQVTM, CDR2 ANQGSEA. The CDR3 here is CSVGSRGFHRGAVF. For the CDR3, the DNA is TGCAGCGTTGGGAGCAGGGGGTTTCACCGGGGAGCTGTTTTT.

The genes are TRBV5-1 and TRBJ2-3, with D possibly matching TRBD1 (5 bases). The CDR3 has 16 residues. V lost 0 bases and J 0 bases, leaving 11 bases between the germline ends. In germline, CDR1 is SGHRS, CDR2 YFSETQ. The CDR3 region is CASSLVGDRSTDTQYF. CDR3 bases: TGCGCCAGCAGCTTGGTAGGCGACAGAAGCACAGATACGCAGTATTTT.

The chain uses TRBV2 and TRBJ2-3, with 14 bases that match TRBD2. Germline CDR1 reads SNHLY; CDR2 reads FYNNEI. With V trimmed by 2 bases and J by 5 bases, 12 bases remained unmatched. CDR3 length equals 19 residues. CDR3: CASSERAGTSGSNLDTQYF. The CDR3 DNA reads TGTGCCAGCAGTGAAAGGGCGGGGACTAGCGGGAGTAACTTAGATACGCAGTATTTT.

The V call is TRBV9, the J call TRBJ2-7; tentative D call: TRBD1 (6 bases). The V gene's germline CDR1 is SGDLS and CDR2 YYNGEE. V lost 4 bases, J lost 3 bases, and 14 bases lay in between. The CDR3 runs 14 residues. This CDR3 reads CASSRQAGDYEQYF. CDR3 DNA: TGTGCCAGCAGCCGCCAGGCAGGGGACTACGAGCAGTACTTC.

The rearrangement links TRBV7-2 to TRBJ2-7, with a tentative D call TRBD2 (5 bases). Deletions cut 5 bases from V and 1 base from J, with 18 bases between. Germline CDR1 SGHTA, CDR2 FQGNSA. There are 16 residues in the CDR3. The CDR3 DNA sequence: TGTGCCAGCAGCCCCGCGGGCGTTTTTCGGTCCTACGAGCAGTACTTC. Translating gives CASSPAGVFRSYEQYF.

Only a few counts were recorded for this clone. The chain links TRBV12-5 to TRBJ2-2; 7 bases are shared with TRBD1. Germline values: CDR1 LGHNT, CDR2 FRNRAP. The J segment lost 5 bases and the V segment lost 2 bases, leaving 8 bases of the junction unmatched. This CDR3 spans 16 amino acids. The CDR3 sequence: CASGLRQGDGTGELFF. The CDR3 DNA reads as TGTGCTAGTGGTTTGCGTCAGGGGGATGGTACCGGGGAGCTGTTTTTT.

The rearrangement joins TRBV13 to TRBJ2-5; D remains ambiguous. Germline CDR1 and CDR2: PRHDT and FYEKMQ (reference sequence). CDR3 length equals 13 residues. V lost 6 bases and J 1 base, leaving 9 bases between the germline ends. This CDR3 reads CASRNRVQETQYF. CDR3 in DNA: TGTGCCAGCAGGAATCGGGTCCAAGAGACCCAGTACTTC. Full variable domain (rest looked up from reference TRBV13 and TRBJ2-5): AAGVIQSPRHLIKEKRETATLKCYPIPRHDTVYWYQQGPGQDPQFLISFYEKMQSDKGSIPDRFSAQQFSDYHSELNMSSLELGDSALYFCASRNRVQETQYFGPGTRLLVL.

The V and J genes are TRBV7-2 and TRBJ1-1; D not certain. The V end lost 3 bases, the J end lost 1 base, and 15 bases lay between the germline ends. Germline loops: CDR1 SGHTA, CDR2 FQGNSA. The CDR3 is 16 amino acids. This CDR3 is CASSFFGSHPNTEAFF. For the CDR3, the DNA is TGTGCCAGCAGCTTTTTTGGGAGTCACCCGAACACTGAAGCTTTCTTT.

This clone has only a few counts. The J gene is TRBJ1-2, the V gene TRBV7-2; 8 positions match TRBD1. The V segment lost 1 base and the J segment 8 bases; nucleotides outside the gene matches: 0. CDR3 length: 12 amino acids. Germline V CDR1 and CDR2: SGHTA, FQGNSA. The CDR3: CASSLGTGGYTF. The CDR3 nucleotides are TGTGCCAGCAGCTTAGGGACAGGGGGCTACACCTTC. Full variable domain (remainder filled in from reference TRBV7-2 and TRBJ1-2): GAGVSQSPSNKVTEKGKDVELRCDPISGHTALYWYRQSLGQGLEFLIYFQGNSAPDKSGLPSDRFSAERTGGSVSTLTIQRTQQEDSAVYLCASSLGTGGYTFGSGTRLTVV.

CDR3 sequence (DNA): TGTGCCAGTAGGAACCTGAACACTGAAGCTTTCTTT. Translated, it gives CASRNLNTEAFF. This chain links TRBV19 with TRBJ1-1; D is unclear. The CDR3 totals 12 residues. Germline-derived CDR1 and CDR2 are LNHDA and SQIVND (reference sequence). Deletions cut 6 bases from V and 0 bases from J, with 5 bases between.

V usage is TRBV7-2 and J usage is TRBJ1-1, with D uncertain. Per the germline V gene, CDR1 is SGHTA and CDR2 is FQGNSA. Between the trimmed V and J ends, which lost 0 bases and 5 bases, there was a span of 13 bases. The length of the CDR3 is 15 residues. The CDR3 DNA follows: TGTGCCAGCAGCTTAGCGTGGCAGACCTTAACTGAAGCTTTCTTT. This gives the protein CASSLAWQTLTEAFF.

The chain is built from TRBV18 and TRBJ2-1; 9 nucleotides match TRBD2. Germline V CDR1 and CDR2: KGHSH, LQKENI. Trimming removed 1 base from V and 6 bases from J; junction bases left unmatched: 7. This CDR3 region has 16 residues. The CDR3 protein is CASSPRGAGGVNEQFF. CDR3 DNA: TGTGCCAGCTCACCACGGGGAGCGGGAGGCGTCAATGAGCAGTTCTTC.

CDR3 residues: CASTSGSYEQYF. Written as DNA, the CDR3 is TGTGCCAGTACTAGCGGCTCCTACGAGCAGTACTTC. V usage is TRBV19 and J usage is TRBJ2-7; 7 bases agree with TRBD2. The CDR3 has 12 residues. Germline lookup yields CDR1 LNHDA and CDR2 SQIVND (reference sequence). V was pared by 7 bases and J by 0 bases, with 0 bases of the junction left unmatched.

This clone was observed a single time. The rearrangement joins TRBV9 to TRBJ2-2; D not resolved. The CDR3 spans 12 residues. V lost 3 bases and J lost 7, with 7 bases in between. Germline-derived CDR1 and CDR2 are SGDLS and YYNGEE. The CDR3 reads CASSGKSGELFF. DNA for the CDR3: TGTGCCAGCAGCGGGAAAAGCGGGGAGCTGTTTTTT.

The chain combines TRBV27 with TRBJ2-5; possibly TRBD2 for D (6 bases). This CDR3 spans 18 amino acids. V shed 5 bases and J shed 0 bases, with 22 bases lying between them. Germline V gene lookup returns CDR1 MNHEY and CDR2 SMNVEV (reference sequence). CDR3 in DNA: TGTGCCAGCAGTCCACTCTCCTTAGGCGGAGGGTACCAAGAGACCCAGTACTTC. It codes for CASSPLSLGGGYQETQYF.